Listed here are 20 T cell receptor beta chains from one sample, sequenced in a study of T cell repertoires in cytomegalovirus infection (dated by TCRdb to the late 2010s). Sequenced on an Illumina HiSeq 1500. TCRdb redid the processing of the public reads, applying fastp at Q25 and MiXCR, and retained in-frame beta chains. Rows matching on CDR3 protein sequence are summarized as one entry with the most common DNA and genes. This sample comprises 450,000 to 600,000 distinct CDR3 sequences, around 11% of them detected only once. The ten largest clones take up roughly 10% of the sample. What was sequenced was PBMCs. The receptor source for this set is a human donor in good health (CMV status not recorded). Some clones in this sample may be carry-over from other donors' samples.

This clonotype was seen at least ten times. The CDR3 DNA follows: TGTGCCAGCAGTCAAGGGGGCCTTAATGAAAAACTGTTTTTT. It translates to CASSQGGLNEKLFF. The rearrangement joins TRBV28 to TRBJ1-4; 7 bases agree with TRBD1. The germline CDR1 and CDR2 sequences are MDHEN and SYDVKM. Trimming removed 5 bases from V and 4 bases from J; junction bases left unmatched: 4. The CDR3 totals 14 residues.

This clonotype was seen ten or more times. CDR3 bases: TGTGCCAGCAGCCATGACAGGTTCTCTGGAAACACCATATATTTT. This translates into CASSHDRFSGNTIYF. J is TRBJ1-3 and V is TRBV7-2; D is possibly TRBD1 (6 bases). Deletions cut 5 bases from V and 0 bases from J, with 11 bases between. Germline values: CDR1 SGHTA, CDR2 FQGNSA. CDR3 length: 15 amino acids.

In its sample, this clonotype was seen many times. The V and J genes are TRBV6-1 and TRBJ2-3; 7 bases are a match to TRBD1. The CDR3 has 15 amino acids. Germline V lookup: CDR1 MNHNS, CDR2 SASEGT. Germline trimming cut 6 bases from V and 0 bases from J; bases unmatched to any gene: 6. The CDR3 reads CASRLDRTSTDTQYF. In DNA, the CDR3 is TGTGCCAGCAGACTGGACAGGACTAGCACAGATACGCAGTATTTT.

This rearrangement joins TRBV12-3 or TRBV12-4 to TRBJ2-7, with a possible D match to TRBD1 (6 bases). The CDR3 has 17 residues. The V end lost 3 bases, the J end lost 3 bases, and 21 bases lay between the germline ends. The CDR3 DNA sequence: TGTGCCAGCAGTTTGCCCCCCCACAGGGTACGGGTCTACGAGCAGTACTTC. Its translation is CASSLPPHRVRVYEQYF.

The gene calls are TRBV20-1 and TRBJ2-1; D may be TRBD1 or TRBD2 (5 bases each). From germline, CDR1 is DFQATT and CDR2 SNEGSKA (reference sequence). This CDR3 spans 13 amino acids. Trimming removed 3 bases at V and 8 bases at J, with 14 bases between. The CDR3 region has the DNA TGCAGTGCTAGTTACGGGGCTTTTGATGAGCAGTTCTTC. Its protein is CSASYGAFDEQFF.

There are many counts of this clonotype. The genes are TRBV18 and TRBJ1-3; D ambiguous. Germline V lookup: CDR1 KGHSH, CDR2 LQKENI. This CDR3 contains 17 residues. V was pared by 2 bases and J by 0 bases, with 14 bases between. The CDR3 nucleotides read TGTGCCAGCTCACCAGTAACAGTTGCAATCTCTGGAAACACCATATATTTT. It codes for CASSPVTVAISGNTIYF.

The J gene is TRBJ1-2, the V gene TRBV10-3, with D maybe TRBD1 (6 bases). Germline lookup yields CDR1 ENHRY and CDR2 SYGVKD. Trimming removed 7 bases at V and 6 bases at J, with 18 bases between. The CDR3 length is 14 residues. CDR3 DNA: TGTGCCATCACCGGGGACAAGGCCATAGATGGCTACACCTTC. Protein: CAITGDKAIDGYTF.

This clonotype was seen a handful of times. The chain uses TRBV19 and TRBJ2-4; 9 positions agree with TRBD2. The germline gives CDR1 LNHDA, CDR2 SQIVND (reference sequence). This CDR3 region has 15 residues. The ends lost 4 bases at V and 6 bases at J; junction bases unmatched: 7. The CDR3: CASSSGGASRNIQYF. The CDR3 DNA is TGTGCCAGTAGTAGCGGGGGGGCCTCCAGAAACATTCAGTACTTC.

This clonotype showed up many times. The V call is TRBV10-3, the J call TRBJ1-2; TRBD1 matches at 8 bases. The germline V gene encodes CDR1 ENHRY and CDR2 SYGVKD. V shed 8 bases, J shed 6 bases, and the junction held 8 bases outside the gene matches. The CDR3 contains 13 residues. The CDR3 DNA sequence: TGTGCCATCCCGACAGGGGTTATAAATGGCTACACCTTC. It encodes CAIPTGVINGYTF.

This clonotype was seen repeatedly, ten times or more. J is TRBJ2-6 and V is TRBV28; TRBD2 aligns across 7 bases. The V gene end was trimmed by 9 bases and the J gene end by 0 bases; junction bases not matched to a gene: 5. The germline CDR1 and CDR2 sequences are MDHEN and SYDVKM. CDR3 length equals 15 residues. CDR3 amino acids: CASGREASGANVLTF. The CDR3 coding sequence is TGTGCCAGTGGGAGGGAAGCCTCTGGGGCCAACGTCCTGACTTTC.

Points on this clonotype: Given a much more abundant clone one base away, this may be a read error. The chain links TRBV28 to TRBJ1-1, with unresolved D. V lost 3 bases to trimming and J lost 2 bases, with 16 bases between them. The germline V gene has CDR1 MDHEN and CDR2 SYDVKM. The CDR3 has 16 residues. CDR3 in amino acids: CASSFNPRADNTEAFF. As DNA, the CDR3 is TGTGCCAGCAGTTTCAACCCCCGGGCCGATAACACTGAAGCTTTCTTT.

This clonotype was observed many times. V and J are TRBV28 and TRBJ2-7, with TRBD2 identical over 7 bases. The CDR3 is made up of 15 amino acids. Germline V gives CDR1 MDHEN, CDR2 SYDVKM. V shed 7 bases and J 2 bases; nucleotides not matched to a gene: 11. CDR3 sequence: CASKNLGLGAYEQYF. The CDR3 nucleotides are TGTGCCAGCAAGAATTTAGGACTAGGGGCCTACGAGCAGTACTTC.

This clonotype was counted a few times. V and J are TRBV5-4 and TRBJ1-1; 11 bases are shared with TRBD1. Trimming removed 3 bases from V and 3 bases from J; junction bases left unmatched: 7. This CDR3 spans 16 amino acids. CDR1 is SGHNT, CDR2 YYREEE, per germline (reference sequence). CDR3 nucleotides: TGTGCCAGCAGCTCGGATCTGGGACAGGGGGACACTGAAGCTTTCTTT. Translating gives CASSSDLGQGDTEAFF.

The chain links TRBV29-1 to TRBJ2-7, with 8 bases lining up with TRBD1. Germline trimming cut 7 bases from V and 2 bases from J; bases unmatched to any gene: 4. From germline, CDR1 is SQVTM and CDR2 ANQGSEA. The CDR3 consists of 12 residues. Here the CDR3 reads CSARDRTYEQYF. The DNA for the CDR3 is TGCAGCGCAAGGGACAGGACCTACGAGCAGTACTTC.

This clonotype was observed a few times. J is TRBJ1-6 and V is TRBV4-2, with unresolved D. This CDR3 has 14 residues. Trimming took 3 bases from V and 1 from J, leaving 4 bases between them. CDR1 is LGHNA, CDR2 YNFKEQ, per germline. As DNA, the CDR3 is TGTGCCAGCAGCCAGGGGTCCTATAATTCACCCCTCCACTTT. This encodes CASSQGSYNSPLHF.

This clonotype appeared many times. The chain recombines TRBV12-3 or TRBV12-4 with TRBJ2-4, with D uncertain. V lost 3 bases and J 1 base, leaving 7 bases between the germline ends. This CDR3 is built from 14 residues. CDR3 DNA sequence: TGTGCCAGCAGTTTCACCGATGCCAAAAACATTCAGTACTTC. Encoded protein: CASSFTDAKNIQYF.

Many counts were recorded for this clonotype. This sequence joins TRBV2 and TRBJ1-2; D unresolved. Trimming took off 1 base at V and 6 bases at J, with 18 bases between the two ends. The CDR3 runs 16 residues. Per the germline V gene, CDR1 is SNHLY and CDR2 is FYNNEI. The CDR3 DNA reads as TGTGCCAGCAGTGAAGGAACTGAGGCAGGCTCAAATGGCTACACCTTC. This translates into CASSEGTEAGSNGYTF.

This clonotype occurred many times. The chain combines TRBV7-9 with TRBJ1-4; TRBD1 is a possible D gene (5 bases). The CDR3 totals 14 residues. The germline gives CDR1 SEHNR, CDR2 FQNEAQ (reference sequence). The germline V and J ends were trimmed by 0 bases and 6 bases, with 8 bases remaining between them. CDR3 DNA sequence: TGTGCCAGCAGCTTAGCACAGGACCATGAAAAACTGTTTTTT. Its protein product is CASSLAQDHEKLFF.

Only a few counts were recorded for this clonotype. The junction differs from germline at one of its ends, possibly a read error. The chain has TRBV4-1 and TRBJ2-2, with D possibly TRBD2 on 5 matching bases. CDR1 is MGHRA, CDR2 YSYEKL, per germline. This CDR3 is built from 13 residues. CDR3 in DNA: TGTGCCAGCGGTAGCTCGGGGATCGGGGAGCTGTTTTTT. It codes for CASGSSGIGELFF.

This sequence joins TRBV18 and TRBJ1-1; tentatively, D is TRBD1 (5 bases). V was clipped by 3 bases and J by 6 bases, with 11 bases between them. This CDR3 spans 13 amino acids. Looked up from germline, CDR1 is KGHSH and CDR2 is LQKENI. CDR3 amino acids: CASSPSGRAEAFF. CDR3 in DNA: TGTGCCAGCTCACCTTCGGGCAGGGCTGAAGCTTTCTTT.